The 14 T cell receptor beta chains below were found in one sample sequenced in a study of OX40 agonist ivuxolimab in advanced cancers. Libraries were prepared by immunoSEQ multiplex PCR; TCRdb keeps only in-frame clonotypes and omits some of them. The sample holds 40,000 to 60,000 clones, 85% seen once. Material: CD4+ or CD8+ T cells sorted from blood, obtained in a trial of the OX40 agonist ivuxolimab. The receptors originated from an adult with an advanced solid tumor such as melanoma, head and neck, liver or kidney cancer.

V is TRBV29-1 and J is TRBJ1-1; D is possibly TRBD1 (6 bases). Germline V gene data show CDR1 as SQVTM and CDR2 as ANQGSEA. The CDR3 is 14 residues long. Written as DNA, the CDR3 is TGCAAAGTTGTAGGGGGACTGATGAACACTGAAGCTTTCTTT. Residues: CKVVGGLMNTEAFF.

With regard to this clone: The junction does not match germline at one end; this may be a read error. The chain couples TRBV5-3 to TRBJ2-5; no clear D gene. TRBV5-3 is designated an ORF whose function remains uncertain. The CDR3 totals 12 residues. This CDR3 is CASSSLGETQYF. CDR3 coding DNA: TGTGCCAGCAGCTCGCTCGGGGAGACCCAGTACTTC.

This chain connects TRBV7-2 to TRBJ2-7, with unresolved D. With 1 base removed from V and 5 bases from J, the gap between germline ends came to 12 bases. This CDR3 is built from 14 residues. The germline V gene encodes CDR1 SGHTA and CDR2 FQGNSA. CDR3 residues: CASSLETPTDEQYF. CDR3 bases: TGTGCCAGCAGCTTAGAGACCCCCACCGACGAGCAGTACTTC.

The rearrangement links TRBV7-6 to TRBJ2-2; 9 bases map to TRBD2. Germline values: CDR1 SGHVS, CDR2 FNYEAQ. The CDR3 runs 16 residues. V gave up 5 bases and J gave up 0 bases; unmatched junction bases: 4. CDR3 in DNA: TGTGCCAGCAGCCTTAGCGGGGGCGCGAACACCGGGGAGCTGTTTTTT. Encoded protein: CASSLSGGANTGELFF.

This chain links TRBV29-1 with TRBJ1-2, with a tentative D call TRBD1 (6 bases). There are 12 residues in the CDR3. Per germline, CDR1 SQVTM and CDR2 ANQGSEA. DNA for the CDR3: TGCAGTGTTCAGGGGCCTAACTATGGCTACACCTTC. Protein: CSVQGPNYGYTF.

This chain joins TRBV7-9 and TRBJ2-7; TRBD2 is a possible D gene (5 bases). The CDR3 has 11 residues. Per germline, CDR1 SEHNR and CDR2 FQNEAQ (reference sequence). V dropped 5 bases and J dropped 4 bases, with 6 bases sitting between them. The CDR3 is CASSPGYEQYF. CDR3 coding DNA: TGTGCCAGCAGCCCGGGGTACGAGCAGTACTTC.

The chain is built from TRBV7-3 and TRBJ2-3; D remains ambiguous. Germline V lookup: CDR1 SGHTA, CDR2 FQGTGA. Trimming stripped 2 bases from V and 1 base from J, with 10 bases between. The CDR3 has 15 residues. This CDR3 reads CASSLWGSGTDTQYF. In nucleotides, the CDR3 is TGTGCCAGCAGCTTATGGGGATCTGGCACAGATACGCAGTATTTT. Using reference TRBV7-3 and TRBJ2-3 for the parts outside the CDR3, the full variable domain is GAGVSQTPSNKVTEKGKYVELRCDPISGHTALYWYRQSLGQGPEFLIYFQGTGAADDSGLPNDRFFAVRPEGSVSTLKIQRTERGDSAVYLCASSLWGSGTDTQYFGPGTRLTVL.

This chain uses TRBV27 with TRBJ2-6; D call uncertain. The germline V and J ends were trimmed by 3 bases and 2 bases, with 2 bases remaining between them. Germline CDR1 reads MNHEY; CDR2 reads SMNVEV (reference sequence). The CDR3 is made up of 13 amino acids. Written as DNA, the CDR3 is TGTGCCAGCAGTTTTGCTGGGGCCAACGTCCTGACTTTC. Residues: CASSFAGANVLTF. Full variable domain (remainder filled in from reference TRBV27 and TRBJ2-6): EAQVTQNPRYLITVTGKKLTVTCSQNMNHEYMSWYRQDPGLGLRQIYYSMNVEVTDKGDVPEGYKVSRKEKRNFPLILESPSPNQTSLYFCASSFAGANVLTFGAGSRLTVL.

This sequence joins TRBV9 and TRBJ2-3; D call uncertain. Germline V gene lookup returns CDR1 SGDLS and CDR2 YYNGEE. This CDR3 has 15 residues. Deletions cut 0 bases from V and 2 bases from J, with 10 bases between. DNA for the CDR3: TGTGCCAGCAGCGTAGAGAGCAGGTTCACAGATACGCAGTATTTT. Protein: CASSVESRFTDTQYF.

This clone has only a few counts. The chain is built from TRBV4-2 and TRBJ1-1; D uncertain. CDR1 is LGHNA and CDR2 is YNFKEQ in the germline V gene. This CDR3 is built from 13 residues. V was cut by 1 base and J by 4 bases, with 7 bases left in between. The DNA for the CDR3 is TGTGCCAGCAGCCAAGTAGTCAGCACTGAAGCTTTCTTT. Amino acid sequence: CASSQVVSTEAFF.

J is TRBJ2-7 and V is TRBV28; the D is unclear. From germline, CDR1 is MDHEN and CDR2 SYDVKM. Trimming pared 3 bases from V and 0 bases from J, leaving 6 bases between. The length of the CDR3 is 13 residues. In DNA, the CDR3 is TGTGCCAGCAGTTTGACGAGCTCCTACGAGCAGTACTTC. Translating gives CASSLTSSYEQYF.

V gene TRBV4-1 combines with J gene TRBJ2-3; 7 bases match TRBD1. The CDR3 has 14 residues. From germline, CDR1 is MGHRA and CDR2 YSYEKL. V shed 5 bases, J shed 5 bases, and the junction held 7 bases outside the gene matches. This chain's CDR3 is CASSRNRGEDTQYF. DNA of the CDR3: TGCGCCAGCAGCAGGAACAGGGGCGAAGATACGCAGTATTTT.

The chain joins TRBV6-5 to TRBJ1-1, with D unresolved. The V end was cut by 6 bases, the J end by 3 bases, with 11 bases between. This CDR3 contains 13 residues. In germline, CDR1 is MNHEY, CDR2 SVGAGI. The CDR3 region has the DNA TGTGCCAGCAGCCTCGGTGTGCACACTGAAGCTTTCTTT. As protein: CASSLGVHTEAFF.

The chain links TRBV7-6 to TRBJ2-2; 11 positions match TRBD1. From germline, CDR1 is SGHVS and CDR2 FNYEAQ. This CDR3 contains 16 residues. V was clipped by 5 bases and J by 5 bases; unmatched bases: 7. CDR3 nucleotides: TGTGCCAGCAGCCCCTCCGGGGACAGGGGGACCGGGGAGCTGTTTTTT. Translation gives CASSPSGDRGTGELFF. Looking up the rest from reference TRBV7-6 and TRBJ2-2 gives the full variable domain: GAGVSQSPRYKVTKRGQDVALRCDPISGHVSLYWYRQALGQGPEFLTYFNYEAQQDKSGLPNDRFSAERPEGSISTLTIQRTEQRDSAMYRCASSPSGDRGTGELFFGEGSRLTVL.